This paragraph reports one T cell receptor (beta chain). Its specific antigen is unknown. No per-base quality is available; no much larger clone lies one base away. Library preparation was by PCR. Reads for this sample came from an Illumina HiSeq 2500. TCR library preparation used molecular barcoding, with unique molecular identifiers applied to normalize quantification of the TCRbeta repertoire. TCRdb reran the public reads through fastp at Q25 and MiXCR, keeping productive beta chains. Rows with one shared CDR3 protein collapse into an entry with the most common genes and DNA. This sample holds around 500,000 distinct CDR3 sequences; 23% were observed only once. Roughly 14% of the sample belongs to the ten largest clones. This specimen comes from a study of T-cell reconstitution after alpha-beta-depleted transplantation in children (dated by TCRdb to between 2015 and 2016). For the study in its entirety: Using TCR repertoire profiling, the study followed T-cell immune reconstitution in a quantitative way in children after TCRalphabeta/CD19-depleted allogeneic hematopoietic cell transplantation. Results the study describes overall, beyond this receptor: Apparently early alphabetaT-cell count recovery about two months after transplant reportedly relied on only several hundred rapidly expanded clones derived from non-depleted graft cells. In some patients, the high TCRbeta diversity seen at day 60 was put down to recipient T cells and intrathymic progenitors that had survived conditioning. Hyperexpanded clone frequencies declined over subsequent months; after one year, T-cell counts and TCRbeta diversity were mostly attributed to newly produced T cells.

The treatment or condition label, read with the paper, signifies: allogeneic hematopoietic cell transplantation with graft depleted of TCRalphabeta T cells and CD19 B cells. The transplant recipients were children given TCRalphabeta/CD19-depleted allogeneic hematopoietic cell grafts. Its CDR3 holds 13 amino acids, cysteine through phenylalanine. The CDR3 DNA has 39 bases and is translated from base 1. Trimming takes 5 bases from V and 5 bases from J, and the germline ends sit 12 bases apart. In the germline V gene, CDR1 corresponds to SQVTM and CDR2 to ANQGSEA. The sequence links TRBV29-1 to TRBJ1-4; the D region possibly corresponds to TRBD1 (5 bases align). This TCR was sampled from a boy under three years old who had a stem cell transplant for acute myeloid leukemia, so the T cells may come from the graft donor. The source material was PBMCs, mostly from graft donor cells, sampled 360 days after TCRalphabeta/CD19-depleted stem cell transplant. The base sequence is TGCAGCGTTTTACAGGTTCTCAATGAAAAACTGTTTTTT. It encodes CSVLQVLNEKLFF.